The 20 T cell receptor beta chains below were found in one sample sequenced in a study of T cell responses to AZD1222 COVID-19 vaccine. Measured with immunoSEQ multiplex PCR; TCRdb has only the in-frame clones, and not every one. Found here are tens of thousands of clones, approximately 91% of them singletons; the top ten hold roughly 5.6%. The starting material was peripheral blood, obtained on day 0 of AZD1222 vaccination. These receptor sequences come from an adult in good health.

The V gene is TRBV18, the J gene TRBJ2-3, with D possibly matching TRBD1 (6 bases). This CDR3 has 17 amino acids. With 4 bases removed from V and 0 bases from J, the gap between germline ends came to 17 bases. Germline V gene data show CDR1 as KGHSH and CDR2 as LQKENI. CDR3 in amino acids: CASSQKGQGSSTDTQYF. CDR3 coding DNA: TGTGCCAGCTCACAGAAAGGGCAGGGGTCTAGCACAGATACGCAGTATTTT. The complete variable domain, with remaining parts taken from reference TRBV18 and TRBJ2-3, reads NAGVMQNPRHLVRRRGQEARLRCSPMKGHSHVYWYRQLPEEGLKFMVYLQKENIIDESGMPKERFSAEFPKEGPSILRIQQVVRGDSAAYFCASSQKGQGSSTDTQYFGPGTRLTVL.

V is TRBV6-5 and J is TRBJ2-7, with TRBD1 as a possible D gene (6 bases). Germline V gene sequence: CDR1 MNHEY, CDR2 SVGAGI. This CDR3 spans 16 amino acids. V lost 0 bases, J lost 0 bases, and 12 bases lay in between. CDR3 loop: CASSYSRTGNSYEQYF. The CDR3 nucleotides read TGTGCCAGCAGTTACTCGAGAACAGGGAACTCCTACGAGCAGTACTTC.

The chain joins TRBV5-4 to TRBJ2-3, with D possibly being TRBD1 or TRBD2 (6 bases each). Germline lookup yields CDR1 SGHNT and CDR2 YYREEE (reference sequence). The germline V and J ends were trimmed by 4 bases and 3 bases, with 21 bases remaining between them. This CDR3 has 17 residues. CDR3 amino acids: CASSQRGAGWGTDTQYF. The CDR3 nucleotides are TGTGCCAGCAGCCAAAGGGGGGCGGGGTGGGGTACAGATACGCAGTATTTT.

In its sample, this clone was seen once. V and J are TRBV21-1 and TRBJ1-2; the table's D call of TRBD1 was not tested on the DNA. TRBV21-1 counts as a pseudogene. The CDR3 runs 15 residues. CDR3 DNA sequence: TGTGCCAGCAGCAAACAGGCAGGGCCCATGGGGGGCTACACCTTC. It specifies CASSKQAGPMGGYTF.

CDR3 nucleotides: TGCGCCAGCAGCTTACAGTACAACTATGGCTACACCTTC. The encoded protein is CASSLQYNYGYTF. This chain links TRBV5-1 with TRBJ1-2; no clear D gene. The CDR3 loop spans 13 amino acids. Looked up from germline, CDR1 is SGHRS and CDR2 is YFSETQ. The germline V and J ends were trimmed by 2 bases and 2 bases, with 7 bases remaining between them.

This clone was recorded once. This chain uses TRBV5-1 with TRBJ1-6, with 10 nucleotides matching TRBD1. CDR1 and CDR2 from the germline V gene are SGHRS and YFSETQ. There are 15 residues in the CDR3. The ends lost 0 bases at V and 9 bases at J; junction bases unmatched: 3. The CDR3 DNA is TGCGCCAGCAGCTTGGTGGGGGACAGGGGTTCACCCCTCCACTTT. Residues: CASSLVGDRGSPLHF.

J is TRBJ2-1 and V is TRBV5-1; D gene unclear. V was shortened by 0 bases and J by 0 bases, with 7 bases between the two germline ends. Germline values: CDR1 SGHRS, CDR2 YFSETQ. The CDR3 consists of 15 residues. As DNA, the CDR3 is TGCGCCAGCAGCTTGGCTGCTGGCTCCTACAATGAGCAGTTCTTC. It specifies CASSLAAGSYNEQFF. Full variable domain (rest looked up from reference TRBV5-1 and TRBJ2-1): KAGVTQTPRYLIKTRGQQVTLSCSPISGHRSVSWYQQTPGQGLQFLFEYFSETQRNKGNFPGRFSGRQFSNSRSEMNVSTLELGDSALYLCASSLAAGSYNEQFFGPGTRLTVL.

In its sample, this clone was seen once. This chain uses TRBV5-8 with TRBJ2-5; no firm D call. The V gene's germline CDR1 is SGHTS and CDR2 YDEGEE. This CDR3 is built from 13 residues. V lost 1 base to trimming and J lost 5 bases, with 9 bases between them. DNA of the CDR3: TGTGCCAGCAGCTTGCAGGATACGGAGACCCAGTACTTC. It yields the protein CASSLQDTETQYF. The complete variable domain, with remaining parts taken from reference TRBV5-8 and TRBJ2-5, reads EAGVTQSPTHLIKTRGQQATLRCSPISGHTSVYWYQQALGLGLQFLLWYDEGEERNRGNFPPRFSGRQFPNYSSELNVNALELEDSALYLCASSLQDTETQYFGPGTRLLVL.

V is TRBV19 and J is TRBJ2-2; D is unclear. V lost 0 bases and J 1 base, leaving 6 bases between the germline ends. CDR1 is LNHDA, CDR2 SQIVND, per germline (reference sequence). The CDR3 totals 15 residues. The CDR3 DNA follows: TGTGCCAGTAGTATAGAACTTCGGAACACCGGGGAGCTGTTTTTT. Translating gives CASSIELRNTGELFF.

This clone turned up a few times. The chain employs TRBV19 and TRBJ2-2; tentative D call: TRBD2 (5 bases). V gave up 7 bases and J gave up 6 bases, with 15 bases separating them. Germline assignment: CDR1 LNHDA and CDR2 SQIVND (reference sequence). The length of the CDR3 is 14 residues. The CDR3 is CASNIRGFAGELFF. The DNA for the CDR3 is TGTGCCAGTAACATACGAGGGTTCGCCGGGGAGCTGTTTTTT.

This rearrangement joins TRBV7-2 to TRBJ1-4; 9 nucleotides agree with TRBD1. Germline loops: CDR1 SGHTA, CDR2 FQGNSA. This CDR3 is built from 16 residues. Losses at the gene ends were 5 bases for V and 0 bases for J; bases not matched to a gene: 4. The DNA for the CDR3 is TGTGCCAGCAGCCGGACAGGGGCCGCAACTAATGAAAAACTGTTTTTT. Amino acid sequence: CASSRTGAATNEKLFF.

The V and J genes are TRBV7-8 and TRBJ2-5; D not resolved. The CDR3 has 15 residues. The V gene lost 3 bases and the J gene lost 1 base, with 12 bases spanning the gap. CDR1 and CDR2 from the germline V gene are SGHVS and FQNEAQ. The CDR3 nucleotides read TGTGCCAGCAGCTTTATTCCAGCTACCCAAGAGACCCAGTACTTC. As protein: CASSFIPATQETQYF.

The chain recombines TRBV6-5 with TRBJ1-5; perhaps TRBD1 as D (6 bases). V lost 7 bases and J 11 bases, leaving 12 bases between the germline ends. Germline loops: CDR1 MNHEY, CDR2 SVGAGI. The CDR3 is 11 amino acids. The CDR3 DNA is TGTGCCAGCACGGACAGCCGGTCCCAGCATTTT. It is translated as CASTDSRSQHF.

In this sample, this clone turned up many times. The CDR3 coding sequence is TGTGCCAGCAGTGAGGGACAGGGGAGCCAAGAGACCCAGTACTTC. Its protein product is CASSEGQGSQETQYF. The gene calls are TRBV6-4 and TRBJ2-5, with 10 positions matching TRBD1. The CDR3 extends over 15 amino acids. After removal of 3 bases from V and 1 base from J, the junction contained 2 bases not matched to a gene. Germline-derived CDR1 and CDR2 are MRHNA and SNTAGT.

The chain has TRBV3-1 (or the pseudogene TRBV3-2) and TRBJ1-1; tentatively, D is TRBD1 (5 bases). Between the trimmed V and J ends, which lost 1 base and 11 bases, there was a span of 17 bases. The CDR3 runs to 14 residues. The germline gives CDR1 LGHDT, CDR2 YNNKEL (reference sequence). In nucleotides, the CDR3 is TGTGCCAGCAGCCAAGTCGGGCAGGGTTTAGAGGCTTTCTTT. It is translated as CASSQVGQGLEAFF.

This sequence joins TRBV9 and TRBJ2-1; TRBD1 agrees at 8 bases. This CDR3 is built from 13 residues. The trim removed 0 bases at V and 8 bases at J, leaving 1 base unmatched. Germline lookup yields CDR1 SGDLS and CDR2 YYNGEE. CDR3 sequence reads: CASSVAGGYEQFF. CDR3 nucleotide sequence: TGTGCCAGCAGCGTAGCAGGGGGCTATGAGCAGTTCTTC.

The V and J genes are TRBV7-6 and TRBJ2-3; 9 bases map to TRBD1. The CDR3 loop spans 16 amino acids. Germline V gene data show CDR1 as SGHVS and CDR2 as FNYEAQ. The V segment lost 1 base and the J segment 4 bases; nucleotides outside the gene matches: 6. The CDR3 bases are TGTGCCAGCAGCTTAGTCACGGGGACAGGGTCAGATACGCAGTATTTT. Translated, it gives CASSLVTGTGSDTQYF.

The chain has TRBV3-1 (or the pseudogene TRBV3-2) and TRBJ1-1, with D tentatively TRBD1 (5 bases). The germline CDR1 and CDR2 sequences are LGHDT and YNNKEL (reference sequence). There are 12 residues in the CDR3. Trimming shortened V by 11 bases and J by 5 bases, and 15 bases separated the two germline ends. In DNA form, the CDR3 reads TGTGCCGCCATGGGGGGGGGAACTGAAGCTTTCTTT. Translation gives CAAMGGGTEAFF.

This clone was observed at least ten times. This rearrangement joins TRBV19 to TRBJ2-1; D gene ambiguous. The CDR3 length is 13 residues. CDR1 LNHDA and CDR2 SQIVND come from the germline V gene (reference sequence). The germline V and J ends were trimmed by 2 bases and 7 bases, with 9 bases remaining between them. The CDR3 nucleotides are TGTGCCAGTAGTATACAAGAAGGAAATGAGCAGTTCTTC. It specifies CASSIQEGNEQFF.

On this clone: The same CDR3 also results from other DNA sequences found in this sample. The gene calls are TRBV12-3 or TRBV12-4 and TRBJ1-2; possibly TRBD1 for D (5 bases). The CDR3 length is 13 residues. The V end was cut by 1 base, the J end by 4 bases, with 7 bases between. CDR3 sequence reads: CASSLGQGYGYTF. The CDR3 DNA is TGTGCCAGCAGTTTAGGGCAGGGCTATGGCTACACCTTC.